This T cell receptor beta chain is from a study of metastatic and nonmetastatic thyroid tumors. Study-level background: Repertoire comparison spanned blood and tumor or nodule tissue of malignant and benign thyroid patients. General study points: Across blood and tumor, TCR beta diversity in malignant thyroid tumors was reportedly significantly higher than in benign nodules.

Patients underwent thyroid surgery, and none had received any treatment before it. This clone showed up just a few times. Antigen specificity is unknown. As handled by the study authors: The study's classifier, a distant-metastasis tool for papillary thyroid cancer, was built using CDR3 differences across clinicopathological groups. TCRdb re-called clones from the PCR reads using MiXCR. TCRdb's processing, not the authors', yielded these V and J calls. The repertoire holds about 70,000 clones, roughly 18% seen once, with roughly 13% in the top ten. The CDR3 consists of 16 residues. Trimming at V came to 5 bases and at J to 1 base, leaving 8 bases not matched to a gene. Germline CDR1 SGHAT, CDR2 FQNNGV.

This receptor was identified in a female donor with papillary thyroid cancer or a benign thyroid nodule (not recorded which). Some clones in this sample may be carry-over from other donors' samples. Sequencing was performed on blood. This rearrangement joins TRBV11-2 to TRBJ2-3; TRBD2 matches 8 bases. CDR3 DNA sequence: TGTGCCAGCAGCCCAGGAGCGGGGGCGGGCACAGATACGCAGTATTTT. This codes for CASSPGAGAGTDTQYF.